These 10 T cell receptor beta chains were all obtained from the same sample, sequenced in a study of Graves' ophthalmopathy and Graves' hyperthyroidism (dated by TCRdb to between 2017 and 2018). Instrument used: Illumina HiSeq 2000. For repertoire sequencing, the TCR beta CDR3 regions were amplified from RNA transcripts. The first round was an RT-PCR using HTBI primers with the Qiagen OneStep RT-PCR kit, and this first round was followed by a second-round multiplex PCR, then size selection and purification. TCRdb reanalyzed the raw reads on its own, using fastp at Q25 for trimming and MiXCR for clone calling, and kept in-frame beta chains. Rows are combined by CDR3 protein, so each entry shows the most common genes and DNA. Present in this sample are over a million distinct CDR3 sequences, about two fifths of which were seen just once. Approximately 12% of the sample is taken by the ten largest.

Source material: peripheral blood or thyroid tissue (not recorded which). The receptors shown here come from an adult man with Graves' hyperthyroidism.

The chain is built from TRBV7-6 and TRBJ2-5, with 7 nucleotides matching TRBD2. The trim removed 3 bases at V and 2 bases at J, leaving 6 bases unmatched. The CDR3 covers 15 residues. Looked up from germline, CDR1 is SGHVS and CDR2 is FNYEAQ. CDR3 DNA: TGTGCCAGCAGCTTCTCCCTGGGGGGGCAAGAGACCCAGTACTTC. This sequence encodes CASSFSLGGQETQYF.

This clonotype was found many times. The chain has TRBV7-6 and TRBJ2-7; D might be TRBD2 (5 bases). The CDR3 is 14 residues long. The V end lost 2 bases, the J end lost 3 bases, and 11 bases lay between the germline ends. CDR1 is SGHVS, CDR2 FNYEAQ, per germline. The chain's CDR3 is CASSLTAESYEQYF. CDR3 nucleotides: TGTGCCAGCAGCTTAACAGCGGAGAGCTACGAGCAGTACTTC. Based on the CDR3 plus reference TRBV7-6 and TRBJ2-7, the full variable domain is GAGVSQSPRYKVTKRGQDVALRCDPISGHVSLYWYRQALGQGPEFLTYFNYEAQQDKSGLPNDRFSAERPEGSISTLTIQRTEQRDSAMYRCASSLTAESYEQYFGPGTRLTVT.

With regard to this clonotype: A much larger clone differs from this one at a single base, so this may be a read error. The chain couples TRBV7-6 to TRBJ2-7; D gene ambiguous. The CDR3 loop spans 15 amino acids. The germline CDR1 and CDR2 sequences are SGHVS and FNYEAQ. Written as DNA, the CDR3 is TGTACCAGCAGCCCCGCGACCTACCCTGGCTACGAGCAGTACTTC. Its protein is CTSSPATYPGYEQYF.

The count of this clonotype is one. CDR3 amino acids: CASKSGLAGEQYF. The CDR3, as DNA: TGTGCCAGCAAGTCGGGACTAGCGGGGGAGCAGTACTTC. The chain employs TRBV7-9 and TRBJ2-7; 13 bases match TRBD2. This CDR3 region has 13 residues. The trim removed 7 bases at V and 7 bases at J, leaving 4 bases unmatched. The V gene's germline CDR1 is SEHNR and CDR2 FQNEAQ (reference sequence).

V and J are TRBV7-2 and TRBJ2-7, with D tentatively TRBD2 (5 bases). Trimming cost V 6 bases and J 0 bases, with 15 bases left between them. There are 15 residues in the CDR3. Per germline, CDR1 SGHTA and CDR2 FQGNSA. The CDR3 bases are TGTGCCAGCAGTCACCGTAGGAGGAGCTCCTACGAGCAGTACTTC. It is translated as CASSHRRRSSYEQYF. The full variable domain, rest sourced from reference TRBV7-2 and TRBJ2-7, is GAGVSQSPSNKVTEKGKDVELRCDPISGHTALYWYRQSLGQGLEFLIYFQGNSAPDKSGLPSDRFSAERTGGSVSTLTIQRTQQEDSAVYLCASSHRRRSSYEQYFGPGTRLTVT.

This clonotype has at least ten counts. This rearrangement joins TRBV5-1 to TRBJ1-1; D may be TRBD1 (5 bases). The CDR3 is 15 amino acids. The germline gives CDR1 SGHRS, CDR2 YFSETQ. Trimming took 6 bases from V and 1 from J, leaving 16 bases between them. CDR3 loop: CASTHEGRRNTEAFF. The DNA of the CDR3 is TGCGCCAGCACCCATGAGGGGAGGAGGAACACTGAAGCTTTCTTT. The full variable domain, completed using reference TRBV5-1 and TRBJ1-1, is KAGVTQTPRYLIKTRGQQVTLSCSPISGHRSVSWYQQTPGQGLQFLFEYFSETQRNKGNFPGRFSGRQFSNSRSEMNVSTLELGDSALYLCASTHEGRRNTEAFFGQGTRLTVV.

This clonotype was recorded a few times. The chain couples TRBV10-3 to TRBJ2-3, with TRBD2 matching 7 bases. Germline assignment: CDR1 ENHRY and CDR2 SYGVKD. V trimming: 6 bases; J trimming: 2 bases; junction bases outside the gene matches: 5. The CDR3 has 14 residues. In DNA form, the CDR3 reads TGTGCCATCAGACAGAGCGGGGCCACAGATACGCAGTATTTT. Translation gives CAIRQSGATDTQYF.

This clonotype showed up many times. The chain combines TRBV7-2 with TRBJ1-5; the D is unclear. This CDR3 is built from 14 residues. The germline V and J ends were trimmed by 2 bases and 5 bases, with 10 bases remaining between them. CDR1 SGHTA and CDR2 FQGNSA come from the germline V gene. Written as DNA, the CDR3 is TGTGCCAGCAGCTTATGGGTCGGTCATCAGCCCCAGCATTTT. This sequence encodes CASSLWVGHQPQHF.

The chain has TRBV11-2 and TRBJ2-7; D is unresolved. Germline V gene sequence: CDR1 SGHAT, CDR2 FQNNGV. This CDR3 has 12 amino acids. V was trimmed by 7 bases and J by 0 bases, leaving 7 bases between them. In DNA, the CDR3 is TGTGCCAGCACTGACCTCTCCTACGAGCAGTACTTC. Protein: CASTDLSYEQYF. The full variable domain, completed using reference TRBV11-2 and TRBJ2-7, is EAGVAQSPRYKIIEKRQSVAFWCNPISGHATLYWYQQILGQGPKLLIQFQNNGVVDDSQLPKDRFSAERLKGVDSTLKIQPAKLEDSAVYLCASTDLSYEQYFGPGTRLTVT.

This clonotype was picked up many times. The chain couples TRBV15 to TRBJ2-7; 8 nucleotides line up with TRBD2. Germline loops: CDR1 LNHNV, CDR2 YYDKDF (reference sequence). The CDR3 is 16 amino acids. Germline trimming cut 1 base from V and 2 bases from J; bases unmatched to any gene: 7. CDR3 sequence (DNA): TGTGCCACCAGCAGAGGAGTCGGGCGGGGGGCCTACGAGCAGTACTTC. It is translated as CATSRGVGRGAYEQYF.